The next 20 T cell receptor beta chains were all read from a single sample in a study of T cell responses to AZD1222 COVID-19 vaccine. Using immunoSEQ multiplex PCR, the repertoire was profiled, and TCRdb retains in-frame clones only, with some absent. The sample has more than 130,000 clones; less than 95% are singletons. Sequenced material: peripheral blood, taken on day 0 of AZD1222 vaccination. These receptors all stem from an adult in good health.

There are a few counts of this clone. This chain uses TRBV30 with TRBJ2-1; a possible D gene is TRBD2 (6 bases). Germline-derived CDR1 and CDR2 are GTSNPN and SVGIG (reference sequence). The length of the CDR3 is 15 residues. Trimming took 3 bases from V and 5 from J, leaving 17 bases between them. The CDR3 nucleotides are TGTGCCTGGAGGGGACTCACGATCCTGGACAATGAGCAGTTCTTC. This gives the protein CAWRGLTILDNEQFF.

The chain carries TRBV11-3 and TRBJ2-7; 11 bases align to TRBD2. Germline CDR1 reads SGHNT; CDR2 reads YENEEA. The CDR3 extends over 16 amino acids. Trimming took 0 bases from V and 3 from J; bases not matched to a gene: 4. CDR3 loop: CASSLDRTSGFYEQYF. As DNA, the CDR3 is TGTGCCAGCAGCTTAGATCGGACTAGCGGGTTCTACGAGCAGTACTTC.

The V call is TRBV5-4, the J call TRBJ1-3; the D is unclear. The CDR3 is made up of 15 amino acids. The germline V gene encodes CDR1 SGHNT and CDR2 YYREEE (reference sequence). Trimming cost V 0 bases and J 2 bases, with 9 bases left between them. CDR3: CASSLGGSTGNTIYF. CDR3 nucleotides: TGTGCCAGCAGCTTGGGAGGGTCGACTGGAAACACCATATATTTT.

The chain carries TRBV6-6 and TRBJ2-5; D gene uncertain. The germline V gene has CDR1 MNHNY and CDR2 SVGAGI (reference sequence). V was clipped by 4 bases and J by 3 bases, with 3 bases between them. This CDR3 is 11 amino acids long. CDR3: CASSSKETQYF. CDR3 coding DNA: TGTGCCAGCAGTTCGAAAGAGACCCAGTACTTC.

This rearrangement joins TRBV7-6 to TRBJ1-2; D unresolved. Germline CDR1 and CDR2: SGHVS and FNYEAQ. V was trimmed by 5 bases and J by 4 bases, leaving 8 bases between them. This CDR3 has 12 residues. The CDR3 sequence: CASSPDGYGYTF. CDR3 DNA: TGTGCCAGCAGCCCGGACGGCTATGGCTACACCTTC.

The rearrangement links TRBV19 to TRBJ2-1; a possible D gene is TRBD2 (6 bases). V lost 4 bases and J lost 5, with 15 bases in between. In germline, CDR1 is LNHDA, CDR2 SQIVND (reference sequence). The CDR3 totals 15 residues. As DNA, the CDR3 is TGTGCCAGTAGTACCCCGGGACTCTCTCACAATGAGCAGTTCTTC. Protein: CASSTPGLSHNEQFF.

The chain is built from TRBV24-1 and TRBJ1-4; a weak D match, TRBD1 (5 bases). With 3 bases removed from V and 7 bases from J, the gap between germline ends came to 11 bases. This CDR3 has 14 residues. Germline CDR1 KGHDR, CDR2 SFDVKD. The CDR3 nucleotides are TGTGCCACCAGTGATCCCGGCGGGGGTGAAAAACTGTTTTTT. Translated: CATSDPGGGEKLFF.

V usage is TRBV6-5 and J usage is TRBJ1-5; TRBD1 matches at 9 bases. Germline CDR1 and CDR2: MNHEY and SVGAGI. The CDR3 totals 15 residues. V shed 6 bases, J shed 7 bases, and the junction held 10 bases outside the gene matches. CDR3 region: CASSATQGAGQPQHF. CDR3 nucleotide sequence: TGTGCCAGCAGCGCAACACAGGGGGCTGGGCAGCCCCAGCATTTT.

This chain's CDR3 is CASSPPYSGTEAFF. For the CDR3, the DNA is TGTGCCAGCTCACCACCCTACTCCGGAACTGAAGCTTTCTTT. The chain has TRBV18 and TRBJ1-1, with unresolved D. The V and J ends lost 0 bases and 5 bases respectively, with 10 bases between them. CDR1 is KGHSH, CDR2 LQKENI, per germline. CDR3 length equals 14 residues.

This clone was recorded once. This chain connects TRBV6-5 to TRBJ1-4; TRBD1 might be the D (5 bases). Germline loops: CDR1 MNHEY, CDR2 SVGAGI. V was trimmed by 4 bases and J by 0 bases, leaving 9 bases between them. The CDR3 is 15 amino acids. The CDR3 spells CASSSGDSTNEKLFF. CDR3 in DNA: TGTGCCAGCAGTTCGGGGGATTCAACTAATGAAAAACTGTTTTTT.

CDR3: CASSSLGSGGTQYF. CDR3 bases: TGTGCCAGCAGTTCCCTGGGGAGCGGCGGGACCCAGTACTTC. The V and J genes are TRBV27 and TRBJ2-5; D is perhaps TRBD2 (5 bases). Germline-derived CDR1 and CDR2 are MNHEY and SMNVEV (reference sequence). The length of the CDR3 is 14 residues. Trimming left V 4 bases short and J 7 bases short, with 16 bases between.

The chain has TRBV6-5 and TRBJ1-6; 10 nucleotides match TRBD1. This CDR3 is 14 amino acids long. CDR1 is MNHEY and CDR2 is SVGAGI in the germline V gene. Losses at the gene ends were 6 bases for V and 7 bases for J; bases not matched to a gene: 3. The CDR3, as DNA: TGTGCCAGCAGCCGGACAGGGGGAAATTCACCCCTCCACTTT. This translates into CASSRTGGNSPLHF.

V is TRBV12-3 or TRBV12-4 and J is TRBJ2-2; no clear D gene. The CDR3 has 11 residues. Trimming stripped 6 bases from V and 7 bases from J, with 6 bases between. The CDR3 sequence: CASSGGGELFF. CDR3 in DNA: TGTGCCAGCAGCGGTGGCGGGGAGCTGTTTTTT.

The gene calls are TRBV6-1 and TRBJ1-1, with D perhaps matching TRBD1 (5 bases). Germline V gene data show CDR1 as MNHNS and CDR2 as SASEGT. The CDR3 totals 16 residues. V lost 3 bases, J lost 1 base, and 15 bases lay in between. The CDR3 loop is CASSDLGGRGNTEAFF. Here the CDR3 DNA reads TGTGCCAGCAGTGACCTCGGGGGAAGGGGGAACACTGAAGCTTTCTTT.

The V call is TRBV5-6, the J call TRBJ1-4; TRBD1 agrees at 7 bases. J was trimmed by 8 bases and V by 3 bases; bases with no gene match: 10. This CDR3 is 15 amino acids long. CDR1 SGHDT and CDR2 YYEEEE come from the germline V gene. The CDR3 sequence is CASSSDWGQNEKLFF. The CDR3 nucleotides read TGTGCCAGCAGCTCGGATTGGGGACAGAACGAAAAACTGTTTTTT.

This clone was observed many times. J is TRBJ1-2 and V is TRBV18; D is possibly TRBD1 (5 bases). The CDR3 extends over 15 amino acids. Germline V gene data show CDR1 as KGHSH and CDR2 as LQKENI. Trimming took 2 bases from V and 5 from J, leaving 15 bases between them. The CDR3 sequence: CASSPEVDSPYGYTF. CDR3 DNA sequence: TGTGCCAGCTCACCAGAAGTTGACAGTCCTTATGGCTACACCTTC.

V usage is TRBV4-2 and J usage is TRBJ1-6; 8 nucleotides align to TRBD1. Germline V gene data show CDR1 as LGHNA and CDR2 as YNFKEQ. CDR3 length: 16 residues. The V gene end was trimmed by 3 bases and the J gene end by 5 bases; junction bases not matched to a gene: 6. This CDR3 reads CASSQDRDLNNSPLHF. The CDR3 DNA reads TGTGCCAGCAGCCAGGACAGGGACCTCAATAATTCACCCCTCCACTTT.

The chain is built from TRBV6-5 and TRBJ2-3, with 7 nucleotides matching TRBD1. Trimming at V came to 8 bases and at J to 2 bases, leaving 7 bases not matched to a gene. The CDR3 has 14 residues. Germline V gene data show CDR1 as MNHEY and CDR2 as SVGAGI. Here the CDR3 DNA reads TGTGCCAGCGGAAGACAGGGCCTCACAGATACGCAGTATTTT. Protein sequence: CASGRQGLTDTQYF.

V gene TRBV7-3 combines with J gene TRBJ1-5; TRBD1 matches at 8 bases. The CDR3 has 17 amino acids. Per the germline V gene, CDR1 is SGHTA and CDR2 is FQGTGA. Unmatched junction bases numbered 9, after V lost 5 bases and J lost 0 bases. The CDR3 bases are TGTGCCAGCAGCCCAACAGGGGGGCTAAATAGCAATCAGCCCCAGCATTTT. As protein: CASSPTGGLNSNQPQHF.

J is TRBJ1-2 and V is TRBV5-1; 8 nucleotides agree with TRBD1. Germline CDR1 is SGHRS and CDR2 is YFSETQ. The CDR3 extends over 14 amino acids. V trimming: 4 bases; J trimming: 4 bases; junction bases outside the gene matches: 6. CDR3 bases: TGCGCCAGCAGCCTCGGACAGGGATTCTATGGCTACACCTTC. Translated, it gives CASSLGQGFYGYTF.